A selection of T cell receptor beta chains follows, all from one sample in a study of blood T cell repertoires in COVID-19. Sequencing used immunoSEQ multiplex PCR; TCRdb keeps in-frame clones, though not all of them. The sample contains about 220,000 clones, roughly 87% of which appear only once. The specimen was peripheral blood. Receptor source: a man aged 35-49 years with active or convalescent COVID-19. Both conserved end residues are part of each CDR3. A D gene is named only where the DNA matches it firmly. Some rows have no size entry. The others give once, few or many, or a class for an expanded clone.

d_gene: -
len: 14
v_gene: TRBV3-1/TRBV3-2
abundance: few
j_gene: TRBJ2-1
CDR3aa: CASSQEGLRLGQFF
CDR3nt: TGTGCCAGCAGCCAAGAGGGACTCCGACTGGGGCAGTTCTTC

d_gene: -
len: 15
v_gene: TRBV10-1
abundance: -
j_gene: TRBJ2-1
CDR3aa: CASSDSQTSYNEQFF
CDR3nt: TGCGCCAGTTCGGACAGCCAGACCTCCTACAATGAGCAGTTCTTC

d_gene: -
len: 13
v_gene: TRBV10-2
abundance: -
j_gene: TRBJ1-1
CDR3aa: CASSQLMRAEAFF
CDR3nt: TGCGCCAGCAGCCAGCTGATGAGGGCTGAAGCTTTCTTT

d_gene: -
len: 15
v_gene: TRBV19
abundance: few
j_gene: TRBJ1-4
CDR3aa: CASSISWQLNEKLFF
CDR3nt: TGTGCCAGTAGTATTTCGTGGCAGTTAAATGAAAAACTGTTTTTT

d_gene: TRBD2
len: 15
v_gene: TRBV5-1
abundance: -
j_gene: TRBJ2-3
CDR3aa: CASSPERGRTDTQYF
CDR3nt: TGCGCCAGCAGCCCCGAGCGGGGACGCACAGATACGCAGTATTTT

d_gene: -
len: 15
v_gene: TRBV19
abundance: -
j_gene: TRBJ1-1
CDR3aa: CASRPYGGGATEAFF
CDR3nt: TGTGCCAGTAGACCCTACGGCGGCGGGGCGACTGAAGCTTTCTTT

d_gene: -
len: 14
v_gene: TRBV9
abundance: once
j_gene: TRBJ1-1
CDR3aa: CASSPGGRNTEAFF
CDR3nt: TGTGCCAGCAGCCCTGGGGGCAGGAACACTGAAGCTTTCTTT

d_gene: TRBD1
len: 14
v_gene: TRBV28
abundance: -
j_gene: TRBJ2-5
CDR3aa: CASSRTGGGETQYF
CDR3nt: TGTGCCAGCAGTCGGACAGGGGGCGGTGAGACCCAGTACTTC

d_gene: TRBD2
len: 16
v_gene: TRBV5-1
abundance: -
j_gene: TRBJ2-5
CDR3aa: CASSLSPSGGQETQYF
CDR3nt: TGCGCCAGCAGCTTGTCGCCTAGCGGGGGCCAAGAGACCCAGTACTTC

d_gene: -
len: 15
v_gene: TRBV9
abundance: -
j_gene: TRBJ1-1
CDR3aa: CASSGRGAMNTEAFF
CDR3nt: TGTGCCAGCAGCGGTCGGGGGGCTATGAACACTGAAGCTTTCTTT

d_gene: -
len: 11
v_gene: TRBV11-2
abundance: once
j_gene: TRBJ2-4
CDR3aa: CASSLEAGSFF
CDR3nt: TGTGCCAGCAGCTTAGAAGCGGGTAGCTTCTTC

d_gene: -
len: 16
v_gene: TRBV21-1
abundance: -
j_gene: TRBJ2-3
CDR3aa: CASSKERGGASDTQYF
CDR3nt: TGTGCCAGCAGCAAAGAGCGCGGGGGGGCGTCGGATACGCAGTATTTT

d_gene: TRBD2
len: 15
v_gene: TRBV6-5
abundance: few
j_gene: TRBJ2-7
CDR3aa: CASSLNGGAPYEQYF
CDR3nt: TGTGCCAGCAGTTTAAACGGGGGGGCCCCCTACGAGCAGTACTTC

d_gene: -
len: 19
v_gene: TRBV28
abundance: -
j_gene: TRBJ2-1
CDR3aa: CASSLDAGLQGNLRGEQFF
CDR3nt: TGTGCCAGCAGTCTCGACGCTGGCCTGCAGGGGAATCTACGGGGTGAGCAGTTCTTC

d_gene: TRBD1
len: 16
v_gene: TRBV10-1
abundance: -
j_gene: TRBJ2-7
CDR3aa: CASSDSDRGPSFEQYF
CDR3nt: TGCGCCAGCAGTGATTCTGACAGGGGGCCTTCCTTCGAGCAGTACTTC

d_gene: -
len: 14
v_gene: TRBV3-1/TRBV3-2
abundance: once
j_gene: TRBJ1-2
CDR3aa: CASSLKGGVAGYTF
CDR3nt: TGTGCCAGCAGCCTTAAAGGAGGGGTTGCTGGCTACACCTTC

d_gene: TRBD2
len: 18
v_gene: TRBV27
abundance: -
j_gene: TRBJ2-7
CDR3aa: CASSLSARASGIPHEQYF
CDR3nt: TGTGCCAGCAGTTTATCCGCCCGGGCGAGCGGGATACCCCACGAGCAGTACTTC

d_gene: -
len: 15
v_gene: TRBV5-6
abundance: -
j_gene: TRBJ2-2
CDR3aa: CASRYDRWGAGELFF
CDR3nt: TGTGCCAGCAGATACGACCGGTGGGGGGCCGGGGAGCTGTTTTTT

d_gene: TRBD1
len: 16
v_gene: TRBV28
abundance: -
j_gene: TRBJ1-2
CDR3aa: CASSSPLDRKLYGYTF
CDR3nt: TGTGCCAGCAGTTCGCCGCTGGACAGGAAACTCTATGGCTACACCTTC

d_gene: -
len: 13
v_gene: TRBV7-2
abundance: -
j_gene: TRBJ2-7
CDR3aa: CAIGTPSGNEQYF
CDR3nt: TGTGCCATCGGGACACCATCAGGGAACGAGCAGTACTTC

d_gene: -
len: 14
v_gene: TRBV28
abundance: -
j_gene: TRBJ1-2
CDR3aa: CASSTPGGSYGYTF
CDR3nt: TGTGCCAGCAGTACTCCCGGGGGGTCCTATGGCTACACCTTC

d_gene: -
len: 15
v_gene: TRBV6-5
abundance: -
j_gene: TRBJ2-7
CDR3aa: CASQMDSRYSYEQYF
CDR3nt: TGTGCCAGCCAAATGGACAGCCGCTATTCCTACGAGCAGTACTTC

d_gene: -
len: 13
v_gene: TRBV6-6
abundance: -
j_gene: TRBJ1-6
CDR3aa: CVAGSSYNSPLHF
CDR3nt: TGTGTCGCCGGGAGCTCCTATAATTCACCCCTCCACTTT

d_gene: -
len: 15
v_gene: TRBV19
abundance: -
j_gene: TRBJ1-2
CDR3aa: CASSIRRSSGDGYTF
CDR3nt: TGTGCCAGTAGTATTCGTCGAAGTTCAGGGGATGGCTACACCTTC

d_gene: -
len: 14
v_gene: TRBV3-1/TRBV3-2
abundance: -
j_gene: TRBJ2-3
CDR3aa: CASSQSTVTDTQYF
CDR3nt: TGTGCCAGCAGCCAAAGCACGGTCACAGATACGCAGTATTTT

d_gene: TRBD1
len: 14
v_gene: TRBV2
abundance: -
j_gene: TRBJ2-7
CDR3aa: CASRLSTGAREQYF
CDR3nt: TGTGCCAGCAGGCTCTCGACAGGGGCCCGCGAGCAGTACTTC

d_gene: TRBD1
len: 13
v_gene: TRBV28
abundance: -
j_gene: TRBJ1-2
CDR3aa: CASSSQGLWGYTF
CDR3nt: TGTGCCAGCAGTTCACAGGGGCTCTGGGGCTACACCTTC

d_gene: -
len: 16
v_gene: TRBV20-1
abundance: -
j_gene: TRBJ1-5
CDR3aa: CSASRGSGYSNQPQHF
CDR3nt: TGCAGTGCTAGTCGCGGCAGCGGATATAGCAATCAGCCCCAGCATTTT

d_gene: TRBD1
len: 14
v_gene: TRBV5-1
abundance: once
j_gene: TRBJ1-1
CDR3aa: CASSIRTGGTEAFF
CDR3nt: TGCGCCAGCAGCATACGGACAGGGGGCACTGAAGCTTTCTTT

d_gene: TRBD2
len: 15
v_gene: TRBV7-7
abundance: -
j_gene: TRBJ2-5
CDR3aa: CASSLGQSGRETQYF
CDR3nt: TGTGCTAGCAGCTTAGGTCAAAGCGGGAGGGAGACCCAGTACTTC

d_gene: -
len: 17
v_gene: TRBV28
abundance: -
j_gene: TRBJ2-1
CDR3aa: CASSFRDFSSSYNEQFF
CDR3nt: TGTGCCAGCAGTTTCCGGGACTTTTCGAGCTCCTACAATGAGCAGTTCTTC

d_gene: TRBD2
len: 18
v_gene: TRBV4-2
abundance: -
j_gene: TRBJ2-2
CDR3aa: CASSQGSPGGPGTGELFF
CDR3nt: TGTGCCAGCAGCCAAGGGAGTCCGGGGGGGCCGGGCACCGGGGAGCTGTTTTTT

d_gene: -
len: 13
v_gene: TRBV12-3/TRBV12-4
abundance: -
j_gene: TRBJ1-1
CDR3aa: CASSAIQYTEAFF
CDR3nt: TGTGCCAGCAGCGCAATACAGTACACTGAAGCTTTCTTT

d_gene: -
len: 17
v_gene: TRBV5-4
abundance: -
j_gene: TRBJ1-2
CDR3aa: CASSPPGLKWRLDGYTF
CDR3nt: TGTGCCAGCAGCCCTCCAGGACTGAAGTGGCGTCTTGATGGCTACACCTTC

d_gene: TRBD1
len: 15
v_gene: TRBV6-5
abundance: -
j_gene: TRBJ1-4
CDR3aa: CASSGQGAGNEKLFF
CDR3nt: TGTGCCAGCAGCGGTCAGGGGGCAGGAAATGAAAAACTGTTTTTT

d_gene: -
len: 15
v_gene: TRBV4-2
abundance: -
j_gene: TRBJ1-2
CDR3aa: CASSQDRGTNYGYTF
CDR3nt: TGTGCCAGCAGCCAAGACAGGGGAACGAACTATGGCTACACCTTC

d_gene: -
len: 13
v_gene: TRBV5-1
abundance: -
j_gene: TRBJ2-1
CDR3aa: CASSLGGRDEQFF
CDR3nt: TGCGCCAGCAGTCTTGGAGGGAGAGATGAGCAGTTCTTC

d_gene: TRBD1
len: 15
v_gene: TRBV2
abundance: -
j_gene: TRBJ1-5
CDR3aa: CASSRDRGFNQPQHF
CDR3nt: TGTGCCAGCAGTCGGGACAGGGGGTTCAATCAGCCCCAGCATTTT

d_gene: TRBD2
len: 16
v_gene: TRBV28
abundance: once
j_gene: TRBJ2-3
CDR3aa: CASKIAGTSDTDTQYF
CDR3nt: TGTGCCAGCAAAATTGCCGGGACTAGCGATACAGATACGCAGTATTTT

d_gene: -
len: 15
v_gene: TRBV28
abundance: -
j_gene: TRBJ1-6
CDR3aa: CASSLATGRNSPLHF
CDR3nt: TGTGCCAGCAGTTTAGCGACAGGCCGTAATTCACCCCTCCACTTT

d_gene: -
len: 12
v_gene: TRBV12-3/TRBV12-4
abundance: -
j_gene: TRBJ1-2
CDR3aa: CASSLAQGGYTF
CDR3nt: TGTGCCAGCAGTTTAGCGCAGGGAGGCTACACCTTC

d_gene: TRBD2
len: 14
v_gene: TRBV5-5
abundance: -
j_gene: TRBJ2-2
CDR3aa: CASRRDYNTGELFF
CDR3nt: TGTGCCAGCAGACGGGACTATAACACCGGGGAGCTGTTTTTT

d_gene: -
len: 15
v_gene: TRBV7-2
abundance: -
j_gene: TRBJ2-1
CDR3aa: CASSLVWRDEGEQFF
CDR3nt: TGTGCCAGCAGCTTAGTTTGGAGGGATGAAGGTGAGCAGTTCTTC

d_gene: TRBD1
len: 15
v_gene: TRBV4-2
abundance: -
j_gene: TRBJ2-7
CDR3aa: CASSQPGTGTYEQYF
CDR3nt: TGTGCCAGCAGCCAACCAGGGACAGGTACCTACGAGCAGTACTTC

d_gene: -
len: 18
v_gene: TRBV4-1
abundance: -
j_gene: TRBJ1-1
CDR3aa: CASSQDFMEGGVDTEAFF
CDR3nt: TGCGCCAGCAGCCAAGATTTCATGGAGGGAGGGGTGGACACTGAAGCTTTCTTT

d_gene: TRBD2
len: 17
v_gene: TRBV19
abundance: -
j_gene: TRBJ2-1
CDR3aa: CASSIRAGVARGNEQFF
CDR3nt: TGTGCCAGTAGTATTAGAGCGGGGGTCGCTCGGGGCAATGAGCAGTTCTTC

d_gene: TRBD1
len: 16
v_gene: TRBV7-6
abundance: -
j_gene: TRBJ2-7
CDR3aa: CASSLDGQGASYEQYF
CDR3nt: TGTGCCAGCAGCTTAGATGGGCAGGGGGCCTCCTACGAGCAGTACTTC

d_gene: -
len: 13
v_gene: TRBV7-3
abundance: -
j_gene: TRBJ2-5
CDR3aa: CASSQTGGETQYF
CDR3nt: TGTGCCAGCAGCCAAACCGGGGGAGAGACCCAGTACTTC

d_gene: TRBD1
len: 17
v_gene: TRBV3-1/TRBV3-2
abundance: -
j_gene: TRBJ1-2
CDR3aa: CASSPPRGTVDLYGYTF
CDR3nt: TGTGCCAGCAGCCCCCCCCGGGGGACAGTTGATCTTTATGGCTACACCTTC

d_gene: -
len: 17
v_gene: TRBV7-9
abundance: -
j_gene: TRBJ1-1
CDR3aa: CANQLIMQQRGNTEAFF
CDR3nt: TGTGCCAACCAGCTTATAATGCAGCAGCGCGGTAACACTGAAGCTTTCTTT

d_gene: -
len: 13
v_gene: TRBV29-1
abundance: -
j_gene: TRBJ1-1
CDR3aa: CSVGRPENTEAFF
CDR3nt: TGCAGCGTGGGGCGTCCAGAAAACACTGAAGCTTTCTTT